Below, 13 T cell receptor beta chains from the same sample are listed, as sequenced in a study of shared clonotypes between healthy human individuals. The assay was immunoSEQ multiplex PCR, and TCRdb's table has in-frame clones only and misses some. The sample holds about a million clones, approximately 68% seen once. Specimen: memory CD4+ T cells sorted from blood. The subset: CD45RA-negative fraction. The receptors come from a man between 18 and 29 years old in good health.

This chain links TRBV11-2 with TRBJ2-6; 9 nucleotides match TRBD1. Germline CDR1 is SGHAT and CDR2 is FQNNGV. CDR3 size: 18 residues. V lost 5 bases, J lost 0 bases, and 8 bases stayed unmatched. The CDR3: CASSPRTGVISGANVLTF. The CDR3 DNA is TGTGCCAGCAGCCCTCGGACAGGGGTTATCTCTGGGGCCAACGTCCTGACTTTC.

The chain links TRBV6-1 to TRBJ1-4; TRBD1 agrees at 7 bases. V lost 6 bases, J lost 4 bases, and 2 bases stayed unmatched. This CDR3 comprises 13 residues. CDR1 is MNHNS, CDR2 SASEGT, per germline. DNA of the CDR3: TGTGCCAGCAGGACAGGGATTAATGAAAAACTGTTTTTT. This encodes CASRTGINEKLFF.

The CDR3 sequence is CASSGTGAIGGAFF. CDR3 DNA sequence: TGTGCCAGCAGTGGAACGGGCGCCATCGGAGGAGCTTTCTTT. The chain employs TRBV6-5 and TRBJ1-1; D gene unclear. The length of the CDR3 is 14 residues. V lost 5 bases and J lost 10, with 20 bases in between. Germline V gene lookup returns CDR1 MNHEY and CDR2 SVGAGI.

The J gene is TRBJ2-2, the V gene TRBV7-3, with D possibly being TRBD1 (6 bases). Germline V lookup: CDR1 SGHTA, CDR2 FQGTGA. The germline V and J ends were trimmed by 0 bases and 2 bases, with 13 bases remaining between them. CDR3 length: 17 amino acids. The CDR3 DNA is TGTGCCAGCAGCTTAACCGCAACAGGGTTTAACACCGGGGAGCTGTTTTTT. Its protein product is CASSLTATGFNTGELFF. Full variable domain (remainder filled in from reference TRBV7-3 and TRBJ2-2): GAGVSQTPSNKVTEKGKYVELRCDPISGHTALYWYRQSLGQGPEFLIYFQGTGAADDSGLPNDRFFAVRPEGSVSTLKIQRTERGDSAVYLCASSLTATGFNTGELFFGEGSRLTVL.

The genes are TRBV28 and TRBJ1-2; 7 bases are a match to TRBD1. Germline V gives CDR1 MDHEN, CDR2 SYDVKM. V shed 7 bases, J shed 2 bases, and the junction held 7 bases outside the gene matches. The length of the CDR3 is 14 residues. CDR3 DNA: TGTGCCAGCACCGAGCCAGGGGGAAACTATGGCTACACCTTC. This encodes CASTEPGGNYGYTF.

This clone has only one observation. The gene calls are TRBV10-3 and TRBJ2-3; 12 bases align to TRBD2. Germline V CDR1 and CDR2: ENHRY, SYGVKD. This CDR3 is 18 amino acids long. Trimming took 4 bases from V and 2 from J; bases not matched to a gene: 10. CDR3 nucleotide sequence: TGTGCCATCAGTGTAACCGGTGGGACTAGCGGGTTCACAGATACGCAGTATTTT. Its translation: CAISVTGGTSGFTDTQYF.

The chain carries TRBV5-8 and TRBJ2-1, with D unresolved. Trimming pared 0 bases from V and 4 bases from J, leaving 14 bases between. The germline CDR1 and CDR2 sequences are SGHTS and YDEGEE. The CDR3 spans 16 residues. In DNA form, the CDR3 reads TGTGCCAGCAGCTTGGAGTCCGGAAAACGGTACAATGAGCAGTTCTTC. Translation: CASSLESGKRYNEQFF.

The chain is built from TRBV5-1 and TRBJ1-6, with D possibly being TRBD1 (5 bases). Germline CDR1 and CDR2: SGHRS and YFSETQ. The CDR3 is 13 amino acids. The V end was cut by 6 bases, the J end by 7 bases, with 11 bases between. For the CDR3, the DNA is TGCGCCAGCAAATCCGGGGACAATTCACCCCTCCACTTT. It codes for CASKSGDNSPLHF.

This clone was seen only a few times. This sample includes further DNA sequences coding for the same CDR3. The chain combines TRBV19 with TRBJ1-3; no firm D call. Germline CDR1 and CDR2: LNHDA and SQIVND (reference sequence). Trimming took off 1 base at V and 1 base at J, with 2 bases between the two ends. The CDR3 totals 13 residues. The CDR3 nucleotides are TGTGCCAGTAGTATAGGGTCTGGAAACACCATATATTTT. Translated, it gives CASSIGSGNTIYF.

About this clone: This sample also contains other DNA sequences that code for the same CDR3. V usage is TRBV5-1 and J usage is TRBJ2-7; D is perhaps TRBD2 (6 bases). With 4 bases removed from V and 3 bases from J, the gap between germline ends came to 14 bases. Germline assignment: CDR1 SGHRS and CDR2 YFSETQ. This CDR3 is 14 amino acids long. The CDR3 DNA follows: TGCGCCAGCAGCCTGGGGGGTTCGTTCTACGAGCAGTACTTC. This encodes CASSLGGSFYEQYF. Supplemented by reference TRBV5-1 and TRBJ2-7, the full variable domain reads KAGVTQTPRYLIKTRGQQVTLSCSPISGHRSVSWYQQTPGQGLQFLFEYFSETQRNKGNFPGRFSGRQFSNSRSEMNVSTLELGDSALYLCASSLGGSFYEQYFGPGTRLTVT.

V and J are TRBV7-2 and TRBJ2-1, with TRBD2 matching 7 bases. The CDR3 has 15 amino acids. Trimming at V came to 5 bases and at J to 7 bases, leaving 11 bases not matched to a gene. Germline assignment: CDR1 SGHTA and CDR2 FQGNSA. The CDR3, as DNA: TGTGCCAGCAGCCCTAGACTAGCTGCAGGGAATGAGCAGTTCTTC. Protein: CASSPRLAAGNEQFF. Full variable domain (rest looked up from reference TRBV7-2 and TRBJ2-1): GAGVSQSPSNKVTEKGKDVELRCDPISGHTALYWYRQSLGQGLEFLIYFQGNSAPDKSGLPSDRFSAERTGGSVSTLTIQRTQQEDSAVYLCASSPRLAAGNEQFFGPGTRLTVL.

In this sample, this clone turned up many times. The gene calls are TRBV11-2 and TRBJ2-1; D remains ambiguous. Per the germline V gene, CDR1 is SGHAT and CDR2 is FQNNGV. The V end was cut by 6 bases, the J end by 13 bases, with 22 bases between. The CDR3 extends over 14 amino acids. CDR3 sequence (DNA): TGTGCCAGCAGTCGAGATGCACAGCCGCCTCTACAGTTCTTC. Protein product: CASSRDAQPPLQFF.

About this clone itself: The same CDR3 can be traced to other DNA sequences in this sample. This chain uses TRBV30 with TRBJ1-5, with unresolved D. V shed 0 bases and J shed 0 bases, with 3 bases lying between them. The germline gives CDR1 GTSNPN, CDR2 SVGIG (reference sequence). The CDR3 consists of 13 residues. The CDR3 DNA reads as TGTGCCTGGAGTGTGGATAGCAATCAGCCCCAGCATTTT. It is translated as CAWSVDSNQPQHF.